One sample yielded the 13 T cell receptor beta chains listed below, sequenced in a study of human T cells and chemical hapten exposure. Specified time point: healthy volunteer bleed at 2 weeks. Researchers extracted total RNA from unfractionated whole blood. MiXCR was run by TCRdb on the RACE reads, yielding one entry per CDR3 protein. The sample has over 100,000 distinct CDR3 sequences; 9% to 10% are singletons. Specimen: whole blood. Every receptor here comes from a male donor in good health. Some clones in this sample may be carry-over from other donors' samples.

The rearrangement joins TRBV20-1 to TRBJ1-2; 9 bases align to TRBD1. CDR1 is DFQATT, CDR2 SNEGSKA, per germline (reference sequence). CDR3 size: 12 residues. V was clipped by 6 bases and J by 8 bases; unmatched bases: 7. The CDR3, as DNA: TGCAGTGCGCTGGGACAGGGAGGAGGCTACACCTTC. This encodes CSALGQGGGYTF.

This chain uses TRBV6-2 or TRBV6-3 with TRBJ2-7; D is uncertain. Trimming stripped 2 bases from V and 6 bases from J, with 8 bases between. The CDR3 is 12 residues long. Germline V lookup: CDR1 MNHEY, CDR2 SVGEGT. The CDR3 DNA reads TGTGCCAGCAGTTACACCCCCTCCGAGCAGTACTTC. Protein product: CASSYTPSEQYF.

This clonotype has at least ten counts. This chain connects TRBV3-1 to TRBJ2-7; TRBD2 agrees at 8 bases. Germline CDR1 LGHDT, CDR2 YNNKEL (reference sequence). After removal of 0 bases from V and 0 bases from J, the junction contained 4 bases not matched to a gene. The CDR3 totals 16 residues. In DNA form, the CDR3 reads TGTGCCAGCAGCCAAGATGGGCGGGAGGCCTCCTACGAGCAGTACTTC. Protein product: CASSQDGREASYEQYF.

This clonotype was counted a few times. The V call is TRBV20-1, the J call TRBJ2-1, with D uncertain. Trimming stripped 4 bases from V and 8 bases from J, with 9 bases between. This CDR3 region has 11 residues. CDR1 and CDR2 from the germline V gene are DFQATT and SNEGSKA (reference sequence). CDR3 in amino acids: CSAIFQHEQFF. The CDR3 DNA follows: TGCAGTGCTATCTTCCAGCATGAGCAGTTCTTC.

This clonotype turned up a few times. CDR3 nucleotide sequence: TGTGCCAGCAGTTACTCGGGACAACGATACGAGCAGTACTTC. Its translation: CASSYSGQRYEQYF. The chain employs TRBV6-2 or TRBV6-3 and TRBJ2-7, with a possible D match to TRBD1 (6 bases). The germline V gene has CDR1 MNHEY and CDR2 SVGEGT. This CDR3 has 14 amino acids. The ends were cut back, 0 bases at V and 4 bases at J, with 10 bases in the middle.

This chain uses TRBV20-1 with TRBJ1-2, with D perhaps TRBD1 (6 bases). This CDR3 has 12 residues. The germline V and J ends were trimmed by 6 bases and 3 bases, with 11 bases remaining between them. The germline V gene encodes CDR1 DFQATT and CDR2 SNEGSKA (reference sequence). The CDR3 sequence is CSANREDYGYTF. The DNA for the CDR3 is TGCAGTGCGAACAGGGAGGACTATGGCTACACCTTC.

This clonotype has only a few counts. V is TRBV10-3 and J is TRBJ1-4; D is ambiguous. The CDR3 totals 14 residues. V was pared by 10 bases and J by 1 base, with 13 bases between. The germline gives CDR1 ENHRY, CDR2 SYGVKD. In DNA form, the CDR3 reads TGTGCCACTACCTCCGGGGAAACTAATGAAAAACTGTTTTTT. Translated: CATTSGETNEKLFF.

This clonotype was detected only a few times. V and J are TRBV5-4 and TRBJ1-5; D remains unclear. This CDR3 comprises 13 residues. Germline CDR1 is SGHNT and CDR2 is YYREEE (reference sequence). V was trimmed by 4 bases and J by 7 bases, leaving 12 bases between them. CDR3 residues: CASSDDPLQPQHF. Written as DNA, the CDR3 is TGTGCCAGCAGCGACGATCCCCTCCAGCCCCAGCATTTT.

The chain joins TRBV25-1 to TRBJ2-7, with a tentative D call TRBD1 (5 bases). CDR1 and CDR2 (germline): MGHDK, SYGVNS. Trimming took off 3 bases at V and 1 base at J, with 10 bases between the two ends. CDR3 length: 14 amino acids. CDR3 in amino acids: CASSDRRGSYEQYF. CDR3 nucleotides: TGTGCCAGCAGTGACAGAAGGGGATCCTACGAGCAGTACTTC.

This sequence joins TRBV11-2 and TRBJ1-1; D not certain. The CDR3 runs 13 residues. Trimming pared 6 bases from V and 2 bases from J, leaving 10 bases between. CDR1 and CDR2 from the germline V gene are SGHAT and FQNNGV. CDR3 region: CASRQLSNTEAFF. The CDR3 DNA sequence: TGTGCCAGCAGACAGTTATCAAACACTGAAGCTTTCTTT.

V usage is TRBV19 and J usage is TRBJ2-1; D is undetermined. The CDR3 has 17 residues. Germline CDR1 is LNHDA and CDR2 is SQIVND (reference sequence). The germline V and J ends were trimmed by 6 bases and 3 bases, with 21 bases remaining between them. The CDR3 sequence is CASSPHPYSKNYNEQFF. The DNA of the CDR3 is TGTGCCAGTAGCCCCCACCCGTACTCAAAAAACTACAATGAGCAGTTCTTC.

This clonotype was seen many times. CDR3 coding DNA: TGTGCTAGTGGTTCGGGGTGGGGTGAAGCTTTCTTT. It codes for CASGSGWGEAFF. The chain employs TRBV12-5 and TRBJ1-1; D remains unclear. Trimming cost V 4 bases and J 7 bases, with 10 bases left between them. The CDR3 totals 12 residues. Per the germline V gene, CDR1 is LGHNT and CDR2 is FRNRAP.

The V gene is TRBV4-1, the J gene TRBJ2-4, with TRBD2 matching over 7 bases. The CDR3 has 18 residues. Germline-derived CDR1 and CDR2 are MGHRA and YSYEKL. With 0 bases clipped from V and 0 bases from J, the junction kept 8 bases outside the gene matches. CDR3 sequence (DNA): TGCGCCAGCAGCCAAGAGCGCCTAGCGGACGTAGCCAAAAACATTCAGTACTTC. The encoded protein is CASSQERLADVAKNIQYF.